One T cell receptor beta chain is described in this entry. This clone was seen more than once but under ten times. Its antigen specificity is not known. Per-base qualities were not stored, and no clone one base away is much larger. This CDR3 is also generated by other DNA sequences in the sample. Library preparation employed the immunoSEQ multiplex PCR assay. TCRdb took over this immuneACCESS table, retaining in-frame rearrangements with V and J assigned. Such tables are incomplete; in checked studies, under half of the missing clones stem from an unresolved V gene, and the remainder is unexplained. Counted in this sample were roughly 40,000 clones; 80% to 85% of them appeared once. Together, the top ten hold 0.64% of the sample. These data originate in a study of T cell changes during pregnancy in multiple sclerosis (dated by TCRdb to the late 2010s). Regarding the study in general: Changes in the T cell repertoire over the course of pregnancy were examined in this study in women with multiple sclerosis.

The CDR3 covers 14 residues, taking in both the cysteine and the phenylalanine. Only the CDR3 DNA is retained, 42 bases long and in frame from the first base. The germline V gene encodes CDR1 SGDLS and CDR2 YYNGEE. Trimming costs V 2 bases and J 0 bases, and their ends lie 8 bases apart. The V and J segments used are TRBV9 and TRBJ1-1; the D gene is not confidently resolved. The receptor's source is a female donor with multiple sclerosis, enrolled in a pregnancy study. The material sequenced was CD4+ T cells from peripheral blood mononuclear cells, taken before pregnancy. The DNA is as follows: TGTGCCAGCAGCGTGCGGTCAGTGAACACTGAAGCTTTCTTT. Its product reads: CASSVRSVNTEAFF.